Below are 13 T cell receptor beta chains sequenced from a single sample in a study of T-cell memory formation after mild COVID-19. MiXCR was run by TCRdb on the 5' RACE reads, yielding one entry per CDR3 protein. Of about 360,000 distinct CDR3 sequences listed, 13% to 15% are singletons. The specimen sequenced was PBMCs or a T cell subset sorted from them (not recorded which). All receptors come from a man between 18 and 29 years old who had mild COVID-19 (a few samples of this study predate the infection). Cell type and time point are not known.

There are a few counts of this clonotype. In nucleotides, the CDR3 is TGCGCCAGCAGCCAAGATCCACTAGCGGGGGGTCGTCCGGATCAGTACTTC. Its translation is CASSQDPLAGGRPDQYF. This chain uses TRBV4-1 with TRBJ2-4; 12 positions match TRBD2. Trimming removed 0 bases from V and 12 bases from J; junction bases left unmatched: 12. This CDR3 spans 17 amino acids. The germline V gene has CDR1 MGHRA and CDR2 YSYEKL.

The chain couples TRBV20-1 to TRBJ1-1; D is unclear. CDR1 is DFQATT, CDR2 SNEGSKA, per germline (reference sequence). This CDR3 contains 12 residues. V lost 7 bases and J lost 5, with 14 bases in between. The CDR3 sequence: CSGNTGGTEAFF. CDR3 in DNA: TGCAGTGGAAATACGGGAGGGACTGAAGCTTTCTTT.

The table lists this clonotype with a few counts. V gene TRBV19 combines with J gene TRBJ1-1; possibly TRBD1 for D (5 bases). The germline V gene encodes CDR1 LNHDA and CDR2 SQIVND (reference sequence). Trimming left V 0 bases short and J 6 bases short, with 8 bases between. The CDR3 is 13 residues long. CDR3 residues: CASSIEGPAEAFF. The DNA for the CDR3 is TGTGCCAGTAGTATAGAGGGACCGGCTGAAGCTTTCTTT. The whole variable domain, remainder taken from reference TRBV19 and TRBJ1-1, is DGGITQSPKYLFRKEGQNVTLSCEQNLNHDAMYWYRQDPGQGLRLIYYSQIVNDFQKGDIAEGYSVSREKKESFPLTVTSAQKNPTAFYLCASSIEGPAEAFFGQGTRLTVV.

The genes are TRBV4-3 and TRBJ2-1; 8 bases line up with TRBD1. The CDR3 is 16 amino acids. Losses at the gene ends were 1 base for V and 8 bases for J; bases not matched to a gene: 10. CDR1 is LGHNA, CDR2 YSLEER, per germline. The CDR3 DNA is TGCGCCAGCAGCCAAGTCTGGCAGGGGGCAGGCCATGAGCAGTTCTTC. Amino acids: CASSQVWQGAGHEQFF.

This clonotype came up a few times. The J gene is TRBJ2-7, the V gene TRBV28; maybe TRBD1 (6 bases). The germline V and J ends were trimmed by 5 bases and 3 bases, with 14 bases remaining between them. There are 14 residues in the CDR3. Looked up from germline, CDR1 is MDHEN and CDR2 is SYDVKM. CDR3 in amino acids: CASSRDTRFYEQYV. The CDR3 DNA follows: TGTGCCAGCAGTCGGGACACGCGATTCTACGAGCAGTACGTC.

There are many counts of this clonotype. The chain has TRBV6-5 and TRBJ2-1; D possibly matches TRBD1 or TRBD2 (5 bases each). Looked up from germline, CDR1 is MNHEY and CDR2 is SVGAGI. V was trimmed by 4 bases and J by 8 bases, leaving 12 bases between them. The CDR3 covers 13 residues. The CDR3 nucleotides read TGTGCCAGCAGTTTCTCTAGCAGGGATGAGCAGTTCTTC. Protein product: CASSFSSRDEQFF.

This clonotype occurred a few times. The chain has TRBV7-9 and TRBJ1-6, with 10 positions matching TRBD1. V lost 5 bases, J lost 14 bases, and 6 bases stayed unmatched. Germline V gene lookup returns CDR1 SEHNR and CDR2 FQNEAQ (reference sequence). There are 13 residues in the CDR3. CDR3: CASSMGQGLTLHF. DNA for the CDR3: TGTGCCAGCAGCATGGGACAGGGGTTGACCCTCCACTTT.

This clonotype was counted ten times or more. The V call is TRBV6-1, the J call TRBJ2-3; D gene unclear. The CDR3 is 16 residues long. CDR1 is MNHNS and CDR2 is SASEGT in the germline V gene. V was clipped by 2 bases and J by 3 bases, with 15 bases between them. The CDR3 here is CASSEFLGARTDTQYF. The CDR3 nucleotides read TGTGCCAGCAGTGAATTTCTTGGAGCACGAACAGATACGCAGTATTTT.

The chain couples TRBV6-1 to TRBJ1-1; no clear D. The V end lost 6 bases, the J end lost 0 bases, and 11 bases lay between the germline ends. There are 14 residues in the CDR3. Germline-derived CDR1 and CDR2 are MNHNS and SASEGT. CDR3 DNA: TGTGCCAGCAGGAGGTTAGGATTGAACACTGAAGCTTTCTTT. Protein: CASRRLGLNTEAFF.

This clonotype occurred a few times. V and J are TRBV10-3 and TRBJ2-5; D is undetermined. Trimming took 6 bases from V and 4 from J, leaving 15 bases between them. Germline CDR1 is ENHRY and CDR2 is SYGVKD. The CDR3 has 14 amino acids. The CDR3 DNA reads as TGTGCCATCAGCCCATGGACGAAAATAGAGACCCAGTACTTC. The encoded protein is CAISPWTKIETQYF.

The V call is TRBV5-6, the J call TRBJ2-7; 10 positions match TRBD2. J lost 7 bases, V lost 1 base, and 11 bases had no gene match. Germline CDR1 and CDR2: SGHDT and YYEEEE. The CDR3 covers 16 residues. CDR3 in DNA: TGTGCCAGCAGCTTGTTCGGACTAGCGGCAGTCATGGAGCAGTACTTC. Amino acid sequence: CASSLFGLAAVMEQYF. The entire variable domain, with the rest obtained from reference TRBV5-6 and TRBJ2-7, is as follows: DAGVTQSPTHLIKTRGQQVTLRCSPKSGHDTVSWYQQALGQGPQFIFQYYEEEERQRGNFPDRFSGHQFPNYSSELNVNALLLGDSALYLCASSLFGLAAVMEQYFGPGTRLTVT.

The rearrangement uses TRBV24-1 and TRBJ2-5; D not certain. Germline assignment: CDR1 KGHDR and CDR2 SFDVKD. V lost 5 bases and J lost 2, with 14 bases in between. This CDR3 has 15 amino acids. This CDR3 is CATSVDGVGQETQYF. Here the CDR3 DNA reads TGTGCCACCAGTGTTGACGGTGTAGGTCAAGAGACCCAGTACTTC.

V gene TRBV5-1 combines with J gene TRBJ2-2; no clear D. V was pared by 0 bases and J by 0 bases, with 15 bases between. This CDR3 is 18 amino acids long. In germline, CDR1 is SGHRS, CDR2 YFSETQ. Written as DNA, the CDR3 is TGCGCCAGCAGCTTGGACGGACGGATTCCCGCGAACACCGGGGAGCTGTTTTTT. This codes for CASSLDGRIPANTGELFF.